The rows below give T cell receptor beta chains drawn from one sample of a study of long-term antiretroviral therapy in people with HIV. Clones were read by immunoSEQ multiplex PCR, and TCRdb kept only the in-frame ones, dropping some. The table shows 20,000 to 25,000 clones, with around 81% occurring only once. The specimen was unsorted PBMCs, collected 0.1 years before starting antiretroviral therapy. The receptor set was obtained from a man between 35 and 55 years old with HIV. CDR3s include the opening cysteine and the closing phenylalanine or tryptophan. D genes are given only for firm matches. For some rows the clone size is stated as once, few or many, or as a class when expanded; others skip it.

V: TRBV28; J: TRBJ1-1; D: .; size: .; DNA: TGTGCCAGCCCCCCCCCGCGGGGGCGCGTGACTGAAGCTTTCTTT; CDR3: CASPPPRGRVTEAFF
V: TRBV4-3; J: TRBJ2-2; D: .; size: .; DNA: TGCGCCAGCAGGGGACCGAACACCGGGGAGCTGTTTTTT; CDR3: CASRGPNTGELFF
V: TRBV25-1; J: TRBJ2-7; D: TRBD1; size: .; DNA: TGTGCCAGCGCCCAACAGGGGGCTGGCGAGCAGTACTTC; CDR3: CASAQQGAGEQYF
V: TRBV10-3; J: TRBJ2-1; D: .; size: .; DNA: TGTGCCATCAGTGAGTCCCTCAATGAGCAGTTCTTC; CDR3: CAISESLNEQFF
V: TRBV19; J: TRBJ2-5; D: .; size: .; DNA: TGTGCCAGTAGTATGCCCAGGGCGAGCAGCCAACGGGAGACCCAGTACTTC; CDR3: CASSMPRASSQRETQYF
V: TRBV5-5; J: TRBJ2-7; D: TRBD1; size: .; DNA: TGTGCCAGCAGGCCCGGGACAGGATCCTACGAGCAGTACTTC; CDR3: CASRPGTGSYEQYF
V: TRBV9; J: TRBJ2-5; D: .; size: .; DNA: TGTGCCAGCAGCCTCTTGGGGGACGGGAGAGAGACCCAGTACTTC; CDR3: CASSLLGDGRETQYF
V: TRBV10-3; J: TRBJ2-7; D: .; size: .; DNA: TGTGCCATCAGGGGGGGGCAGCAATACGAGCAGTACTTC; CDR3: CAIRGGQQYEQYF
V: TRBV4-3; J: TRBJ2-2; D: TRBD1; size: .; DNA: TGCGCCAGCAGCCACCGGACAGGGACGGGCACCGGGGAGCTGTTTTTT; CDR3: CASSHRTGTGTGELFF
V: TRBV30; J: TRBJ2-7; D: TRBD1; size: .; DNA: TGTGCCACCAGGACAGGGGTCTACGAGCAGTACTTC; CDR3: CATRTGVYEQYF
V: TRBV6-5; J: TRBJ2-7; D: .; size: .; DNA: TGTGCCAGCAGTTACCGGCAGGGACCCTACGAGCAGTACTTC; CDR3: CASSYRQGPYEQYF
V: TRBV19; J: TRBJ2-7; D: TRBD1; size: .; DNA: TGTGCCAGTAGTACGCTCCGGACAGGTCGCGAGCAGTACTTC; CDR3: CASSTLRTGREQYF
V: TRBV4-3; J: TRBJ2-3; D: .; size: .; DNA: TGCGCCAGCAGCCAAGATATCGGATCTTTCTATACGCAGTATTTT; CDR3: CASSQDIGSFYTQYF
V: TRBV11-3; J: TRBJ2-1; D: TRBD2; size: once; DNA: TGTGCCAGCAGCTTAGGTACTAGCGGGAGGAGAAATGAGCAGTTCTTC; CDR3: CASSLGTSGRRNEQFF
V: TRBV19; J: TRBJ1-5; D: .; size: .; DNA: TGTGCCAGTAGTATCGGGGGAAGTCAGCCCCAGCATTTT; CDR3: CASSIGGSQPQHF
V: TRBV5-6; J: TRBJ1-1; D: TRBD1; size: .; DNA: TGTGCCAGCAGCTTTTGGGACAGAAGGACTGAAGCTTTCTTT; CDR3: CASSFWDRRTEAFF
V: TRBV7-2; J: TRBJ1-2; D: TRBD1; size: few; DNA: TGTGCCAGCAGCTTAGAGGGACAGGGGATCTATGGCTACACCTTC; CDR3: CASSLEGQGIYGYTF
V: TRBV5-6; J: TRBJ2-7; D: .; size: .; DNA: TGTGCCAGCAGTCGCCGTCGGGATTGCTTCTACGAGCAGTACTTC; CDR3: CASSRRRDCFYEQYF
V: TRBV4-2; J: TRBJ2-7; D: .; size: .; DNA: TGTGCCAGCAGCACCTACGGAGGGGGGGTCTACGAGCAGTACTTC; CDR3: CASSTYGGGVYEQYF
V: TRBV13; J: TRBJ2-2; D: .; size: .; DNA: TGTGCCAGCAGCTTAGGCCTAACGGCGTTATCGAACACCGGGGAGCTGTTTTTT; CDR3: CASSLGLTALSNTGELFF
V: TRBV19; J: TRBJ2-7; D: TRBD1; size: .; DNA: TGTGCCAGTAGTAGACAGGGGGACAGGCTCTACGAGCAGTACTTC; CDR3: CASSRQGDRLYEQYF
V: TRBV5-1; J: TRBJ2-1; D: .; size: .; DNA: TGCGCCAGCAGGCTAGTCCCCTCCTACAATGAGCAGTTCTTC; CDR3: CASRLVPSYNEQFF
V: TRBV6-6; J: TRBJ2-5; D: TRBD2; size: .; DNA: TGTGCCAGCAGTGCACTAGCGGGAGGGCAAGAGACCCAGTACTTC; CDR3: CASSALAGGQETQYF
V: TRBV30; J: TRBJ2-7; D: .; size: .; DNA: TGTGCCTGGAGTGTTTGGGGCGAGCAGTACTTC; CDR3: CAWSVWGEQYF
V: TRBV29-1; J: TRBJ1-5; D: TRBD1; size: few; DNA: TGCAGCGTTAAGGGACAGGGAGTTAATCAGCCCCAGCATTTT; CDR3: CSVKGQGVNQPQHF
V: TRBV19; J: TRBJ2-1; D: TRBD2; size: .; DNA: TGTGCCAGTAAGCGACAGGGCTCCCCAGGTAGCGGGAGGGCCATTAATGAGCAGTTCTTC; CDR3: CASKRQGSPGSGRAINEQFF
V: TRBV7-6; J: TRBJ2-7; D: TRBD2; size: .; DNA: TGTGCCAGCAGCCGATTGACTAGCGGGAGTTACGAGCAGTACTTC; CDR3: CASSRLTSGSYEQYF
V: TRBV4-3; J: TRBJ1-4; D: .; size: .; DNA: TGCGCCAGCAGCGAGGGGCAGACGGGGTCTGAAAAACTGTTTTTT; CDR3: CASSEGQTGSEKLFF
V: TRBV5-8; J: TRBJ1-4; D: .; size: .; DNA: TGTGCCAGCAGCAGTGGGGCGCGAGTAACTGAAAAACTGTTTTTT; CDR3: CASSSGARVTEKLFF
V: TRBV19; J: TRBJ2-1; D: .; size: .; DNA: TGTGCCAGTAGTACCGTAGTGGGTGAGCAGTTCTTC; CDR3: CASSTVVGEQFF
V: TRBV5-4; J: TRBJ1-2; D: .; size: once; DNA: TGTGCCAGCAGCCCCCTCCCGGGGGATTATGGCTACACCTTC; CDR3: CASSPLPGDYGYTF
V: TRBV6-5; J: TRBJ1-2; D: .; size: once; DNA: TGTGCCAGCAGTTACGGCGAGAACTATGGCTACACCTTC; CDR3: CASSYGENYGYTF
V: TRBV7-8; J: TRBJ1-2; D: .; size: few; DNA: TGTGCCACTACTTCTTGGGGCGCCAACTATGGCTACACCTTC; CDR3: CATTSWGANYGYTF
V: TRBV6-4; J: TRBJ2-3; D: TRBD2; size: .; DNA: TGTGCCAGCAGTGACTCTGGCGGGAGTGGGGCAGATACGCAGTATTTT; CDR3: CASSDSGGSGADTQYF
V: TRBV19; J: TRBJ2-7; D: .; size: .; DNA: TGTGCCAGTAGTATAACGGGGTCCCCCAACGAGCAGTACTTC; CDR3: CASSITGSPNEQYF
V: TRBV6-4; J: TRBJ1-2; D: .; size: medium-sized; DNA: TGTGCCAGCAGTCCGCTCGGGATGGGTGGCTACACCTTC; CDR3: CASSPLGMGGYTF
V: TRBV28; J: TRBJ2-5; D: .; size: .; DNA: TGTGCCAGCAGTTTAATCACGGGGAAGGGGGTGACCCAGTACTTC; CDR3: CASSLITGKGVTQYF
V: TRBV7-2; J: TRBJ1-2; D: .; size: .; DNA: TGTGCCAGCAGTCCTTCGAGGGAACGTGGCTACACCTTC; CDR3: CASSPSRERGYTF
V: TRBV7-9; J: TRBJ2-5; D: .; size: .; DNA: TGTGCCAGCAGCCACGGGCGGCGCGGGGAGACCCAGTACTTC; CDR3: CASSHGRRGETQYF
V: TRBV5-1; J: TRBJ2-5; D: .; size: .; DNA: TGCGCCAGCAGCCTAGGACAGACCCAAGAGACCCAGTACTTC; CDR3: CASSLGQTQETQYF
V: TRBV18; J: TRBJ2-5; D: TRBD1; size: .; DNA: TGTGCCAGCTCAGGACAGGGGGCCTTCGAGACCCAGTACTTC; CDR3: CASSGQGAFETQYF
V: TRBV7-9; J: TRBJ1-2; D: .; size: .; DNA: TGTGCCAGCAGAGGGTCCGGGGTGTATGGCTACACCTTC; CDR3: CASRGSGVYGYTF
V: TRBV10-3; J: TRBJ2-5; D: .; size: .; DNA: TGTGCCATCAGTGATCCGGGCGTTCAAGAGACCCAGTACTTC; CDR3: CAISDPGVQETQYF
V: TRBV7-9; J: TRBJ2-1; D: .; size: .; DNA: TGTGCCAGCAGCTTAATCAGGAGAGAGCAGTTCTTC; CDR3: CASSLIRREQFF
V: TRBV6-6; J: TRBJ2-1; D: .; size: .; DNA: TGTGCCGCTAGGAGTGGCTCCTACAATGAGCAGTTCTTC; CDR3: CAARSGSYNEQFF
V: TRBV7-9; J: TRBJ2-7; D: TRBD1; size: .; DNA: TGTGCCAGCAGCTTAGTGGACAGGGCCTACGAGCAGTACTTC; CDR3: CASSLVDRAYEQYF
V: TRBV27; J: TRBJ1-2; D: .; size: .; DNA: TGTGCCAGCAGTTTACTTGCCAATTTGGGCTATGGCTACACCTTC; CDR3: CASSLLANLGYGYTF
V: TRBV5-1; J: TRBJ1-5; D: .; size: .; DNA: TGCGCCAGCAGCTTGGGTGGGGGAATCAATCAGCCCCAGCATTTT; CDR3: CASSLGGGINQPQHF
V: TRBV5-4; J: TRBJ2-5; D: .; size: .; DNA: TGTGCCAGCACCAAGGATAGCCGAGGGGAGACCCAGTACTTC; CDR3: CASTKDSRGETQYF
V: TRBV7-2; J: TRBJ1-1; D: .; size: .; DNA: TGTGCCAGCAGCTTAGGGGTTCAGGGTTCGGCTTTCTTT; CDR3: CASSLGVQGSAFF
V: TRBV9; J: TRBJ2-7; D: TRBD1; size: .; DNA: TGTGCCAGCAGCGTAGCTGGGGGCCCAGGACAGGGACTCTCCTACGAGCAGTACTTC; CDR3: CASSVAGGPGQGLSYEQYF
V: TRBV12-5; J: TRBJ2-2; D: .; size: .; DNA: TGTGCTAGTGGTTCAGCCGAATACGGGGAGCTGTTTTTT; CDR3: CASGSAEYGELFF